This T cell receptor beta chain was obtained from a study of PD-1 blockade in classical Hodgkin lymphoma. Findings of the study overall: Significant TCR diversity gains by C4D1 occurred in CD4+ but not CD8+ cells.

Germline CDR1 and CDR2: LNHDA and SQIVND (reference sequence). The CDR3 totals 16 residues. Relapse was seen in all patients after autologous stem cell transplantation, and brentuximab vedotin exposure was variable. Best responses were complete response, partial response or progressive disease. Assay: immunoSEQ multiplex PCR; the TCRdb copy retains only in-frame clones and omits some. The sample has 57,000 or so clones, roughly 88% seen once. Note on this clone: Its antigen is unidentified.

This TCR came from a human donor with classical Hodgkin lymphoma. This chain links TRBV19 with TRBJ2-5; tentatively, D is TRBD1 (6 bases). Judging by the DNA end, TRBJ2-7 fits better; the J call may be wrong. The specimen comprised peripheral blood mononuclear cells (PBMCs), sampled at baseline. The DNA of the CDR3 is TGTGCCAGTAGTTCTTCGTCCAGGGGAGCTTCCTACGAGCAGTACTTC. Protein: CASSSSSRGASYEQYF.